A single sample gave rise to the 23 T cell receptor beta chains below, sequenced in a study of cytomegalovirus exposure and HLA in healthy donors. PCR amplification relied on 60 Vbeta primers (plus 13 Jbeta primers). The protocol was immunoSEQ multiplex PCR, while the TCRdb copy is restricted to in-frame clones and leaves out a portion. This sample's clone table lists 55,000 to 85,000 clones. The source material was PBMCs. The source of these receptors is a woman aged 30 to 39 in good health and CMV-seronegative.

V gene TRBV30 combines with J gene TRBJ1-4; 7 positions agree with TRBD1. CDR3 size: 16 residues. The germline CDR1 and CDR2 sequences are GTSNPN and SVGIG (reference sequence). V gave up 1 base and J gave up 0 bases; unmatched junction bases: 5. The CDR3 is CAWSGGTATTNEKLFF. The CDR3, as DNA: TGTGCCTGGAGTGGGGGGACAGCAACAACTAATGAAAAACTGTTTTTT.

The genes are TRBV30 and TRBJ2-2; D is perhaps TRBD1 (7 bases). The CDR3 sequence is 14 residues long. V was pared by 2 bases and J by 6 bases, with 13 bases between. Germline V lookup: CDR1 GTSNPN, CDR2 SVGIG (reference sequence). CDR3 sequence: CAWSSDREAGELFF. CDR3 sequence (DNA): TGTGCCTGGAGTTCCGACAGGGAGGCCGGGGAGCTGTTTTTT.

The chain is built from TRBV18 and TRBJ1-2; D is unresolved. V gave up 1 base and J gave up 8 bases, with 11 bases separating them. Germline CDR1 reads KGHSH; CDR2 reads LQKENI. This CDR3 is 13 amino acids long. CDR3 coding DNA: TGTGCCAGCTCACCACAAACGGGGAGCGGCTACACCTTC. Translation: CASSPQTGSGYTF.

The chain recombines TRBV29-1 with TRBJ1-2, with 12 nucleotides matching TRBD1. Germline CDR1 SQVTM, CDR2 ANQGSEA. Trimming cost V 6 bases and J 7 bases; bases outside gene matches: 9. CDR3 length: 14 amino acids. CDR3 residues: CSVGGTGGVSGYTF. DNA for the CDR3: TGCAGCGTCGGGGGGACAGGGGGCGTTAGTGGCTACACCTTC.

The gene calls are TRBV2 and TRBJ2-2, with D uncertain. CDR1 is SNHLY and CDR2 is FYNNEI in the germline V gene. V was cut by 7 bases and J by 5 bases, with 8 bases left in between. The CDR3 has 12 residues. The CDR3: CASKEPTGELFF. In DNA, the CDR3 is TGTGCCAGCAAGGAGCCAACCGGGGAGCTGTTTTTT.

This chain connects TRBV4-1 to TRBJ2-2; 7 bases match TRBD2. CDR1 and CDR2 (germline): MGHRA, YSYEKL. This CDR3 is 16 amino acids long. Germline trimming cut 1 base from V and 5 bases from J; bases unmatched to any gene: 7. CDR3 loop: CASSQGAGATTGELFF. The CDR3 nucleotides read TGCGCCAGCAGCCAAGGGGCGGGAGCTACAACCGGGGAGCTGTTTTTT.

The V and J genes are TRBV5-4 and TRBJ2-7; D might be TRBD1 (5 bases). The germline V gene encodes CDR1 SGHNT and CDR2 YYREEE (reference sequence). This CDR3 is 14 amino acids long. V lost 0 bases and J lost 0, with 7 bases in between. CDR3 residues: CASSLDRFSYEQYF. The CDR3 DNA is TGTGCCAGCAGCTTGGACAGGTTCTCCTACGAGCAGTACTTC.

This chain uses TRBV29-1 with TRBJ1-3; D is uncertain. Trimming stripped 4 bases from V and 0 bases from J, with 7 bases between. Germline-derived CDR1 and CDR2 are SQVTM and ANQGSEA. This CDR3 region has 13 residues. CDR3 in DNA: TGCAGCGTTGGCCCCTACTCTGGAAACACCATATATTTT. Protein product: CSVGPYSGNTIYF.

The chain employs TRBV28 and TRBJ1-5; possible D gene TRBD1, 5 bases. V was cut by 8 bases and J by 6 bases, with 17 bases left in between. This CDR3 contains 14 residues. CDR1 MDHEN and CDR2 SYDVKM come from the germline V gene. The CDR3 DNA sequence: TGTGCCAGCCGGGGGGGGAATACTGGTCAGCCCCAGCATTTT. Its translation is CASRGGNTGQPQHF. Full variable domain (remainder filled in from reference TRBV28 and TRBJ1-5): DVKVTQSSRYLVKRTGEKVFLECVQDMDHENMFWYRQDPGLGLRLIYFSYDVKMKEKGDIPEGYSVSREKKERFSLILESASTNQTSMYLCASRGGNTGQPQHFGDGTRLSIL.

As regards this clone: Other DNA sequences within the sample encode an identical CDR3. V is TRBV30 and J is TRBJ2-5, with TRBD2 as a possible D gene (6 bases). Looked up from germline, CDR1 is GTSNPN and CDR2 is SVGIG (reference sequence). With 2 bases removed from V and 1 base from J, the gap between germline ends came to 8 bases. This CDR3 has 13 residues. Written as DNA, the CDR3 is TGTGCCTGGAGTCGGGGGACCCAAGAGACCCAGTACTTC. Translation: CAWSRGTQETQYF.

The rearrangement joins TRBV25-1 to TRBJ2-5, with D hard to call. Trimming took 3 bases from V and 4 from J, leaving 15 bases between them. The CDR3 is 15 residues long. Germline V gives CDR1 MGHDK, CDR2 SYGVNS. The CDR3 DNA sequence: TGTGCCAGCAGTGACTTAGATAGCTTGGGAGAGACCCAGTACTTC. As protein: CASSDLDSLGETQYF. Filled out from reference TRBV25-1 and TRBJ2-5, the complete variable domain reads EADIYQTPRYLVIGTGKKITLECSQTMGHDKMYWYQQDPGMELHLIHYSYGVNSTEKGDLSSESTVSRIRTEHFPLTLESARPSHTSQYLCASSDLDSLGETQYFGPGTRLLVL.

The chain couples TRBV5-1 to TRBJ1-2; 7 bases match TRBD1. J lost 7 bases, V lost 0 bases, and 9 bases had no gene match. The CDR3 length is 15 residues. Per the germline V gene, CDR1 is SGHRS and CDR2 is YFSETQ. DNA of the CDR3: TGCGCCAGCAGCTTGGATCAGGGGGGAAGTGGTGGCTACACCTTC. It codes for CASSLDQGGSGGYTF.

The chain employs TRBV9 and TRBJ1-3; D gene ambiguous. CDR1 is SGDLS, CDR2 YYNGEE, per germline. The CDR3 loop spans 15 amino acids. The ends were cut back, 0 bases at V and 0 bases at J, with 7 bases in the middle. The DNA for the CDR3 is TGTGCCAGCAGCGTAGTTTCAGGCTCTGGAAACACCATATATTTT. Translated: CASSVVSGSGNTIYF.

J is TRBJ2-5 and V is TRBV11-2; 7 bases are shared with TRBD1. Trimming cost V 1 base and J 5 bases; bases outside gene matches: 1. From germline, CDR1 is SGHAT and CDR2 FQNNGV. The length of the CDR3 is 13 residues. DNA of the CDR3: TGTGCCAGCAGCTTAGTCAGGGGGGAGACCCAGTACTTC. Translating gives CASSLVRGETQYF.

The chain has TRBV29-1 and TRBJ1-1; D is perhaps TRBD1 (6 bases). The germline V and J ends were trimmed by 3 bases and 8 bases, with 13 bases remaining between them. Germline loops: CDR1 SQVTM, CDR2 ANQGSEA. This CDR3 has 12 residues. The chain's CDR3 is CSVDLGQIEAFF. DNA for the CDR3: TGCAGCGTTGATCTTGGACAGATCGAAGCTTTCTTT.

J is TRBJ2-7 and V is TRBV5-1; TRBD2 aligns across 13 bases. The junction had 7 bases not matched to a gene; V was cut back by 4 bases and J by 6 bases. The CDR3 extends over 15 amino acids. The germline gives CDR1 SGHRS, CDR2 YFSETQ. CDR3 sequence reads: CASSIGTSGIFEQYF. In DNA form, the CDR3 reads TGCGCCAGCAGCATCGGGACTAGCGGGATTTTCGAGCAGTACTTC.

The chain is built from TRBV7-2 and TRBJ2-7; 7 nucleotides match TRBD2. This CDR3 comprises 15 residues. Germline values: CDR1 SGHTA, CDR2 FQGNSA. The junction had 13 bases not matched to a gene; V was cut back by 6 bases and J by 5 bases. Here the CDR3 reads CASRPTRTSGHEQYF. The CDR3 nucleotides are TGTGCCAGCAGACCCACCAGGACTAGTGGTCACGAGCAGTACTTC.

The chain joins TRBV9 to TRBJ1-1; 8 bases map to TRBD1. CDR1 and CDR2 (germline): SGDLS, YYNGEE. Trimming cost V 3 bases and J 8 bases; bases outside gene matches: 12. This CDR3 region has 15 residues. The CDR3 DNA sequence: TGTGCCAGCAGCGCCGCCGGCAGGGGGCTGGTCGAAGCTTTCTTT. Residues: CASSAAGRGLVEAFF.

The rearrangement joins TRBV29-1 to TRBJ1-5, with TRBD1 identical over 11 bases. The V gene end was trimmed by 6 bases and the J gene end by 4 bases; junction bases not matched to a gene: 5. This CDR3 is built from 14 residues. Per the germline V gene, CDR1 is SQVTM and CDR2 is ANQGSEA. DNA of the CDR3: TGCAGCGTAGCCGGGACAGGGGGTAATCAGCCCCAGCATTTT. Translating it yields CSVAGTGGNQPQHF.

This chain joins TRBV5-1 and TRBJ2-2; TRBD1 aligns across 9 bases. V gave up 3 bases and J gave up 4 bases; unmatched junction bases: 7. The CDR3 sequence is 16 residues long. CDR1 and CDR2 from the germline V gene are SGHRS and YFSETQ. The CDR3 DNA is TGCGCCAGCAGCTATGGACCGGGACAGGGCACCGGGGAGCTGTTTTTT. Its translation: CASSYGPGQGTGELFF.

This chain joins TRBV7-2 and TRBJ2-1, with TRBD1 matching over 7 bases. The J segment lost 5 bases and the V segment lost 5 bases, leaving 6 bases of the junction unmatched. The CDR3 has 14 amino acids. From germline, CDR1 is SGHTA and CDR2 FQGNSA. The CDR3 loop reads CASSGQVTNNEQFF. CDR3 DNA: TGTGCCAGCAGCGGACAGGTGACAAACAATGAGCAGTTCTTC.

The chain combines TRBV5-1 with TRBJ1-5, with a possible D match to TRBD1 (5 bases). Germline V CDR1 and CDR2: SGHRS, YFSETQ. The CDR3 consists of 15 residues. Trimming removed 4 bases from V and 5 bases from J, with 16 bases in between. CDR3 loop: CASSQEGREYQPQHF. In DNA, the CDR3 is TGCGCCAGCAGCCAGGAGGGCAGGGAATATCAGCCCCAGCATTTT.

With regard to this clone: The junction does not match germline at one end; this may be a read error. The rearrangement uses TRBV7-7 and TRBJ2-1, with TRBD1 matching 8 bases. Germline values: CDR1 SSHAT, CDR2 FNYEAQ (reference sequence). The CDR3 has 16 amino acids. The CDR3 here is CASSLADRVSYNEQFF. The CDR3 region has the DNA TGTGCTAGCAGCTTAGCGGACAGGGTGAGCTACAATGAGCAGTTCTTC.